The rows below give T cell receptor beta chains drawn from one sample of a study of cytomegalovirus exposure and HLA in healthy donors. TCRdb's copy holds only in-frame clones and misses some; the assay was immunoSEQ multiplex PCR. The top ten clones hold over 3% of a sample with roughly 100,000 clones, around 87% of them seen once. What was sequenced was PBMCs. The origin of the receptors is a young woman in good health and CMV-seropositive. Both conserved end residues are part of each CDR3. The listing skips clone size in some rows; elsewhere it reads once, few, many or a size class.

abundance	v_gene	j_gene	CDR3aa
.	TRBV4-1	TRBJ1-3	CASSLTTQETGNTIYF
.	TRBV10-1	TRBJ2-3	CASRQDRPPRTDTQYF
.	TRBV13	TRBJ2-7	CASSTRLGFSDEQYF
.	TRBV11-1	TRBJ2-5	CASWGGKTQYF
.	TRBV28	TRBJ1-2	CASSLIGPSGRGLGGYTF
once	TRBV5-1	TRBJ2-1	CASSLLTGPSSYNEQFF
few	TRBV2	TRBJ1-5	CASGPSNQPQHF
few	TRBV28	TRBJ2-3	CASSLLASGSGGGTDTQYF
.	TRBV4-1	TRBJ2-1	CASSRAGYDEQFF
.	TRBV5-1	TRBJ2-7	CASSGRTGVSYEQYF
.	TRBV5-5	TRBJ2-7	CASSLVGTGVSYEQYF
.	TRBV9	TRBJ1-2	CASSHGEAPLYGYTF
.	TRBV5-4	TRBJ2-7	CASSLNEYEQYF
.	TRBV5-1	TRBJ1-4	CASSLRGHNEKLFF
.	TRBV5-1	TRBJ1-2	CASSFAAGFYGYTF
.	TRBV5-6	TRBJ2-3	CASSSGGEGTDTQYF
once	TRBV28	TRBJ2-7	CASRPQGVGYEQYF
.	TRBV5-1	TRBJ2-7	CASSWDSTLDEQYF
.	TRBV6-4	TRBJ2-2	CASSSSGTNTGELFF
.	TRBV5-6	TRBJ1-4	CASSLSGTGEQGEFF
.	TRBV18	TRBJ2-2	CASSPRTGMAGELFF
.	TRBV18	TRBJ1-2	CASSPGTRGYGYTF
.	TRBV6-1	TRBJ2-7	CASNIGTESYEQYF
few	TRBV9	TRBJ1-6	CASSGQNSPLHF
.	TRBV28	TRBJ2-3	CASSLFLASSTDTQYF
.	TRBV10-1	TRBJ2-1	CASSSGTGRNEQFF
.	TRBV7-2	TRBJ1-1	CASSLTTGNTEAFF
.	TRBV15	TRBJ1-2	CATSDRDRVGYTF
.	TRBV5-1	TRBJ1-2	CASSLGGQGYGYTF
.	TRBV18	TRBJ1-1	CASSAAMNTEAFF
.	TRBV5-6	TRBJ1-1	CASSLVESTEAFF
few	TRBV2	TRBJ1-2	CASDRGGYTF
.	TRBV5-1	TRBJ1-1	CASSFSGVNTEAFF
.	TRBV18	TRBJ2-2	CASSSRDSITGELFF
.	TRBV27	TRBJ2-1	CATTLGQGAYNEQFF
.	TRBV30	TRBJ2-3	CAWRSSWRGTQYF
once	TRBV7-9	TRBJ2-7	CASSLPVATDPYEQYF